In its sample, the clone carrying this TCR beta chain was seen many times. The antigen is undetermined. The data are from a study of T-cell reconstitution after alpha-beta-depleted transplantation in children. Study conclusions and caveats: After transplant, at about two months, alpha-beta T cells were reportedly derived from several hundred expanded graft clones. The origin of high day-60 TCRbeta diversity in some patients lay in surviving recipient T cells and thymic progenitors. Hyperexpanded clones declined; after one year, newly produced T cells mostly supplied diversity.

The trim removed 8 bases at V and 4 bases at J, leaving 7 bases unmatched. The CDR3 is made up of 15 amino acids. Germline V CDR1 and CDR2: LGHDT, YNNKEL (reference sequence). Unique molecular identifiers were incorporated during preparation of the TCRbeta library. TCRdb used MiXCR to reprocess the PCR reads, holding one entry per CDR3 protein. Seen here are 7,500 to 10,000 distinct CDR3 sequences, roughly 13% observed once, and the top ten hold around 50%. Sample: PBMCs, mostly from graft donor cells, taken 60 days after TCRalphabeta/CD19-depleted stem cell transplant. V is TRBV3-1 and J is TRBJ2-1; TRBD2 aligns across 11 bases. The receptor was derived from a patient aged 2 to 9 who had a stem cell transplant for inherited bone marrow failure, so the T cells may come from the graft donor. In DNA, the CDR3 is TGTGCCAGCCGCCGACTAGCGGGGAGGTACAATGAGCAGTTCTTC. This sequence encodes CASRRLAGRYNEQFF.